This TCR beta chain is from a study of TIL therapy for anti-PD-1-resistant metastatic lung cancer. On this clone itself: Its antigen is not known.

Broader study findings: Many TIL product clones were absent from baseline tumor, suggesting clonal contraction.

The immunoSEQ assay was v3. Libraries were sequenced to 1.5 million to 2 million read pairs (survey) or roughly 4.5-6.5 million (deep). Data came from immunoSEQ multiplex PCR; TCRdb stores just in-frame clones and leaves some out. The sample yields under 100,000 clones, about three fifths seen once. Time point of the sample: pre-treatment sample, taken before nivolumab and TIL therapy. Pleural nodules or supraclavicular lymph nodes made up most of the excised metastases sampled. Tumor harvest preceded PD-1/PD-L1 blockade, followed by nivolumab treatment. Patients were adults with stage 4 NSCLC. The CDR3 contains 13 residues. Between the trimmed V and J ends, which lost 1 base and 8 bases, there was a span of 11 bases. Germline lookup yields CDR1 SGHAT and CDR2 FQNNGV.

The sequenced sample was tumor tissue, obtained at baseline. This receptor was taken from a person aged 25 to 79 with non-small cell lung cancer. V usage is TRBV11-2 and J usage is TRBJ1-2, with D tentatively TRBD1 (6 bases). The DNA for the CDR3 is TGTGCCAGCAGCTTAGGGGGGGCGTCCGGCTACACCTTC. This encodes CASSLGGASGYTF.